The next 26 T cell receptor beta chains were all read from a single sample in a study of vaccination effects on CD4 cells after COVID-19. No antigen has been identified for these receptors. When ten to eleven days of culture had elapsed, CD4+ T cells were isolated. The individual was infected with SARS-CoV-2 between March and December 2020, as confirmed by PCR. Two doses of either BNT162b2 or mRNA-1273 were given to each participant. This table comes from immunoSEQ multiplex PCR, and its TCRdb copy is limited to in-frame clones, with some not included. The table includes tens of thousands of clones, under 85% detected once. The sample in question was CD4+ T cells from PBMCs cultured without peptide, obtained after COVID-19 vaccination. The receptor source for this set is a human donor who had a prior SARS-CoV-2 infection.

The chain has TRBV10-3 and TRBJ1-4, with 9 bases that match TRBD1. Per germline, CDR1 ENHRY and CDR2 SYGVKD. V was clipped by 3 bases and J by 10 bases; unmatched bases: 9. The CDR3 sequence is 15 residues long. CDR3 sequence (DNA): TGTGCCATCAGTGATGGCGGGACAGGGATAGGAAAACTGTTTTTT. Amino acid sequence: CAISDGGTGIGKLFF.

This rearrangement joins TRBV9 to TRBJ2-2; D unresolved. Germline-derived CDR1 and CDR2 are SGDLS and YYNGEE. Trimming pared 1 base from V and 1 base from J, leaving 8 bases between. The CDR3 totals 15 residues. CDR3 region: CASSVTVGNTGELFF. CDR3 nucleotide sequence: TGTGCCAGCAGCGTAACGGTCGGGAACACCGGGGAGCTGTTTTTT.

CDR3 DNA sequence: TGCGCCAGCAGCCGGGACAGGGCTCGAGATCAGCCCCAGCATTTT. Residues: CASSRDRARDQPQHF. The J gene is TRBJ1-5, the V gene TRBV4-1; the match to TRBD1 covers 9 bases. The CDR3 runs 15 residues. CDR1 and CDR2 (germline): MGHRA, YSYEKL. Trimming cost V 4 bases and J 5 bases; bases outside gene matches: 6.

V is TRBV2 and J is TRBJ1-1; D unresolved. This CDR3 has 15 residues. From germline, CDR1 is SNHLY and CDR2 FYNNEI. The V end lost 4 bases, the J end lost 10 bases, and 22 bases lay between the germline ends. In DNA form, the CDR3 reads TGTGCCAGCAGTGGGCTATCAGGACTCTCCCTGGGAGCTTTCTTT. Protein: CASSGLSGLSLGAFF.

This clone was picked up a small number of times. V is TRBV13 and J is TRBJ2-7; 9 bases map to TRBD2. The CDR3 totals 16 residues. Trimming cost V 5 bases and J 0 bases; bases outside gene matches: 8. CDR1 and CDR2 (germline): PRHDT, FYEKMQ (reference sequence). The CDR3 nucleotides are TGTGCCAGCAGCGGGGGAAGGCGGGAGGGCTCCTACGAGCAGTACTTC. Protein product: CASSGGRREGSYEQYF. Complete variable domain (other parts from reference TRBV13 and TRBJ2-7): AAGVIQSPRHLIKEKRETATLKCYPIPRHDTVYWYQQGPGQDPQFLISFYEKMQSDKGSIPDRFSAQQFSDYHSELNMSSLELGDSALYFCASSGGRREGSYEQYFGPGTRLTVT.

The chain is built from TRBV18 and TRBJ1-1; 7 positions match TRBD1. V gave up 4 bases and J gave up 0 bases; unmatched junction bases: 5. Germline CDR1 is KGHSH and CDR2 is LQKENI. This CDR3 is built from 15 residues. The CDR3 DNA follows: TGTGCCAGCTCACGTCGACAGGGACTGAACACTGAAGCTTTCTTT. This translates into CASSRRQGLNTEAFF.

This sequence joins TRBV5-8 and TRBJ2-7; 8 bases agree with TRBD2. The CDR3 extends over 14 amino acids. CDR1 is SGHTS, CDR2 YDEGEE, per germline. V shed 0 bases and J 2 bases; nucleotides not matched to a gene: 1. CDR3 in amino acids: CASSLVAGTYEQYF. The CDR3 DNA reads as TGTGCCAGCAGCTTGGTAGCGGGGACCTACGAGCAGTACTTC.

V gene TRBV12-3 or TRBV12-4 combines with J gene TRBJ1-1; D is perhaps TRBD1 (6 bases). The CDR3 is made up of 13 amino acids. V was pared by 5 bases and J by 8 bases, with 15 bases between. The DNA for the CDR3 is TGTGCCAGCAGTCAGGATACAGGGAAGGAAGCTTTCTTT. This gives the protein CASSQDTGKEAFF.

The chain combines TRBV18 with TRBJ2-7; D possibly corresponds to TRBD2 (6 bases). The CDR3 loop spans 17 amino acids. Trimming stripped 4 bases from V and 0 bases from J, with 19 bases between. Germline V gene data show CDR1 as KGHSH and CDR2 as LQKENI. The CDR3 is CASSQIQGTGSSYEQYF. CDR3 bases: TGTGCCAGCTCACAAATCCAAGGGACTGGGAGCTCCTACGAGCAGTACTTC. The whole variable domain, remainder taken from reference TRBV18 and TRBJ2-7, is NAGVMQNPRHLVRRRGQEARLRCSPMKGHSHVYWYRQLPEEGLKFMVYLQKENIIDESGMPKERFSAEFPKEGPSILRIQQVVRGDSAAYFCASSQIQGTGSSYEQYFGPGTRLTVT.

In this sample, this clone turned up a few times. This rearrangement joins TRBV11-2 to TRBJ2-1, with 8 bases identical to TRBD2. The germline V gene encodes CDR1 SGHAT and CDR2 FQNNGV. Trimming took 2 bases from V and 15 from J; bases not matched to a gene: 18. CDR3 length equals 16 residues. The CDR3 spells CASSLLSYSGTGGPFF. As DNA, the CDR3 is TGTGCCAGCAGCTTATTGTCCTATAGCGGGACGGGGGGTCCGTTCTTC.

The chain uses TRBV4-2 and TRBJ1-5, with 8 bases fitting TRBD1. The CDR3 spans 18 residues. From germline, CDR1 is LGHNA and CDR2 YNFKEQ. Losses at the gene ends were 3 bases for V and 4 bases for J; bases not matched to a gene: 14. The CDR3 DNA sequence: TGTGCCAGCAGCCAGGGGTCCCGGATACAGGGGGTAAATCAGCCCCAGCATTTT. Translation gives CASSQGSRIQGVNQPQHF.

The J gene is TRBJ2-5, the V gene TRBV4-1; D gene unclear. Trimming stripped 0 bases from V and 2 bases from J, with 10 bases between. The CDR3 runs 15 residues. CDR1 MGHRA and CDR2 YSYEKL come from the germline V gene. Here the CDR3 DNA reads TGCGCCAGCAGCCAAGAAGACTCGGAACAAGAGACCCAGTACTTC. Protein product: CASSQEDSEQETQYF.

The chain couples TRBV27 to TRBJ1-2, with a tentative D call TRBD1 (6 bases). V lost 8 bases and J lost 6, with 25 bases in between. The CDR3 consists of 16 residues. Germline V gives CDR1 MNHEY, CDR2 SMNVEV (reference sequence). CDR3 in amino acids: CASRVTGGGMVDGYTF. CDR3 sequence (DNA): TGTGCCAGCCGCGTCACTGGGGGGGGCATGGTGGATGGCTACACCTTC.

This clone is judged medium-sized. The chain links TRBV4-1 to TRBJ1-6; the D is unclear. In germline, CDR1 is MGHRA, CDR2 YSYEKL. This CDR3 is built from 16 residues. The V end was cut by 0 bases, the J end by 8 bases, with 14 bases between. Here the CDR3 DNA reads TGCGCCAGCAGCCAAGATCTGGCAGATTCTTATTCACCCCTCCACTTT. Encoded protein: CASSQDLADSYSPLHF.

V is TRBV18 and J is TRBJ1-5; 8 bases are shared with TRBD1. Germline V gene data show CDR1 as KGHSH and CDR2 as LQKENI. This CDR3 is 16 amino acids long. V lost 6 bases and J lost 2; bases outside the gene matches: 9. CDR3 residues: CASSNGQGRGNQPQHF. The CDR3 region has the DNA TGTGCCAGCTCGAACGGACAGGGAAGGGGCAATCAGCCCCAGCATTTT. The whole variable domain, filled in from reference TRBV18 and TRBJ1-5, reads NAGVMQNPRHLVRRRGQEARLRCSPMKGHSHVYWYRQLPEEGLKFMVYLQKENIIDESGMPKERFSAEFPKEGPSILRIQQVVRGDSAAYFCASSNGQGRGNQPQHFGDGTRLSIL.

The chain carries TRBV7-3 and TRBJ2-3, with 13 nucleotides matching TRBD2. With 5 bases clipped from V and 4 bases from J, the junction kept 3 bases outside the gene matches. Germline CDR1 SGHTA, CDR2 FQGTGA. The CDR3 contains 15 residues. CDR3 loop: CASSIGLAGADTQYF. CDR3 nucleotides: TGTGCCAGCAGCATAGGACTAGCGGGGGCAGATACGCAGTATTTT.

This clone showed up just once. The chain combines TRBV7-9 with TRBJ1-1; unclear D gene. Germline assignment: CDR1 SEHNR and CDR2 FQNEAQ (reference sequence). The CDR3 has 15 residues. V shed 0 bases and J shed 1 base, with 9 bases lying between them. The DNA for the CDR3 is TGTGCCAGCAGCTTAGCCCCAGAAGCGAACACTGAAGCTTTCTTT. Its translation: CASSLAPEANTEAFF.

This chain joins TRBV2 and TRBJ2-5; 9 bases are a match to TRBD2. The germline gives CDR1 SNHLY, CDR2 FYNNEI. V dropped 7 bases and J dropped 7; count of bases not matched to a gene: 4. This CDR3 is 12 amino acids long. CDR3 region: CASKGLAGTQYF. The CDR3 DNA is TGTGCCAGCAAGGGACTAGCAGGGACCCAGTACTTC.

The J gene is TRBJ2-7, the V gene TRBV24-1; the match to TRBD1 covers 10 bases. The V gene's germline CDR1 is KGHDR and CDR2 SFDVKD. Losses at the gene ends were 4 bases for V and 3 bases for J; bases not matched to a gene: 11. This CDR3 is built from 17 residues. DNA of the CDR3: TGTGCCACCAGTGACGGCTCCCCGGGACAGGGGTTCTACGAGCAGTACTTC. It codes for CATSDGSPGQGFYEQYF.

The genes are TRBV7-9 and TRBJ2-1; the match to TRBD2 covers 7 bases. Germline CDR1 SEHNR, CDR2 FQNEAQ (reference sequence). Trimming took 0 bases from V and 2 from J; bases not matched to a gene: 4. The CDR3 covers 16 residues. The CDR3 spells CASSLALAGAYNEQFF. CDR3 sequence (DNA): TGTGCCAGCAGCTTAGCTCTTGCGGGAGCCTACAATGAGCAGTTCTTC.

The rearrangement joins TRBV10-1 to TRBJ1-2, with D possibly TRBD1 on 5 matching bases. The ends were cut back, 10 bases at V and 2 bases at J, with 8 bases in the middle. Germline assignment: CDR1 WNHNN and CDR2 SYGVQD (reference sequence). The CDR3 loop spans 11 amino acids. DNA for the CDR3: TGCGCCACCGGGACGAACTATGGCTACACCTTC. Amino acids: CATGTNYGYTF.

The rearrangement uses TRBV29-1 and TRBJ1-4, with D hard to call. CDR1 and CDR2 from the germline V gene are SQVTM and ANQGSEA. The length of the CDR3 is 13 residues. The V end lost 5 bases, the J end lost 4 bases, and 11 bases lay between the germline ends. The CDR3 spells CSVRASFNEKLFF. CDR3 DNA: TGCAGCGTTCGCGCCAGCTTTAATGAAAAACTGTTTTTT.

CDR3 sequence (DNA): TGCGCCAGCAGCTTGTACGGACCGAATAATGAAAAACTGTTTTTT. Translation: CASSLYGPNNEKLFF. The chain is built from TRBV5-1 and TRBJ1-4; D ambiguous. The CDR3 has 15 residues. Trimming took 1 base from V and 4 from J, leaving 11 bases between them. Germline lookup yields CDR1 SGHRS and CDR2 YFSETQ.

A few counts support this clone. V and J are TRBV11-2 and TRBJ1-2; 8 positions agree with TRBD1. CDR1 is SGHAT, CDR2 FQNNGV, per germline. With 5 bases clipped from V and 2 bases from J, the junction kept 7 bases outside the gene matches. This CDR3 region has 15 residues. The CDR3 DNA reads as TGTGCCAGCAGCGAATCGGACAGGGTAAACTATGGCTACACCTTC. This translates into CASSESDRVNYGYTF.

The chain joins TRBV2 to TRBJ2-1; weak D call: TRBD2 (7 bases). Germline V gene sequence: CDR1 SNHLY, CDR2 FYNNEI. V shed 8 bases and J shed 9 bases, with 20 bases lying between them. This CDR3 has 14 amino acids. CDR3: CASLGGQGRSEQFF. The CDR3, as DNA: TGTGCCAGCTTGGGGGGGCAGGGGCGTTCTGAGCAGTTCTTC.

This chain connects TRBV10-3 to TRBJ1-4; possibly TRBD1 for D (6 bases). The ends were cut back, 3 bases at V and 4 bases at J, with 18 bases in the middle. The CDR3 loop spans 17 amino acids. The V gene's germline CDR1 is ENHRY and CDR2 SYGVKD. The CDR3 region has the DNA TGTGCCATCAGTGACGCCCGAGGGGGGGCCCTTAATGAAAAACTGTTTTTT. Translation gives CAISDARGGALNEKLFF.